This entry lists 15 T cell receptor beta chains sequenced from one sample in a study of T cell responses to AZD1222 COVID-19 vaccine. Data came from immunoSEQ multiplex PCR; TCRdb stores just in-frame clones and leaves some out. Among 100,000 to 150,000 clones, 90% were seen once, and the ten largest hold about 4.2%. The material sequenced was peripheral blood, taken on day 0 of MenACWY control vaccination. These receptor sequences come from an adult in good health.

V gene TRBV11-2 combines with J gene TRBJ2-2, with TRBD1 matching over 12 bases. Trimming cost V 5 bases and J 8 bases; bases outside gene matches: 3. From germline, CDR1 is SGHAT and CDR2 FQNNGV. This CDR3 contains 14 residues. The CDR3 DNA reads TGTGCCAGCAGCCGGGACAGGGGGCTTGGGGAGCTGTTTTTT. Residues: CASSRDRGLGELFF.

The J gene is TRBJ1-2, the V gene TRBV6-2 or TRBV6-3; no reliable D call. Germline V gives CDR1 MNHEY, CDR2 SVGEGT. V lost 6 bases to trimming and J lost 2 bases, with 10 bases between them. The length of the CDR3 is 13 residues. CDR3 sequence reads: CASSPDGNYGYTF. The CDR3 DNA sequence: TGTGCCAGCAGCCCGGACGGAAACTATGGCTACACCTTC.

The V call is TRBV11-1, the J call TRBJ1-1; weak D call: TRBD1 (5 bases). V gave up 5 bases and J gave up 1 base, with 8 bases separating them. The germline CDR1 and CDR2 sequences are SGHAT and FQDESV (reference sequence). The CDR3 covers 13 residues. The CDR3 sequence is CASSRQTNTEAFF. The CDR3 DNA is TGTGCCAGCAGCCGACAGACGAACACTGAAGCTTTCTTT.

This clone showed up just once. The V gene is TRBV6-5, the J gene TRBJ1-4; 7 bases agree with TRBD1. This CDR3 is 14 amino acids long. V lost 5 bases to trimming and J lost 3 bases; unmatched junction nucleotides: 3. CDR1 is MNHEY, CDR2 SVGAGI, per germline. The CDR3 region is CASSQTGSNEKLFF. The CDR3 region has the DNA TGTGCCAGCAGTCAGACAGGGTCTAATGAAAAACTGTTTTTT.

The CDR3 DNA reads TGTGCCAGCAGTTCGGGGACTAGCGGGGGGTCAGACACCGGGGAGCTGTTTTTT. It translates to CASSSGTSGGSDTGELFF. The V and J genes are TRBV28 and TRBJ2-2; TRBD2 matches 15 bases. CDR1 and CDR2 from the germline V gene are MDHEN and SYDVKM. The CDR3 loop spans 18 amino acids. V lost 4 bases and J lost 3; bases outside the gene matches: 6.

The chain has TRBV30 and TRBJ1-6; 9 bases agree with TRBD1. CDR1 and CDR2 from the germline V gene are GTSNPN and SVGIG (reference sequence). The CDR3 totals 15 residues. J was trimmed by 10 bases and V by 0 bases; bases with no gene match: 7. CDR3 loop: CAWSVRDRERSPLHF. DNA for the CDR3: TGTGCCTGGAGTGTACGGGACAGGGAGAGATCACCCCTCCACTTT.

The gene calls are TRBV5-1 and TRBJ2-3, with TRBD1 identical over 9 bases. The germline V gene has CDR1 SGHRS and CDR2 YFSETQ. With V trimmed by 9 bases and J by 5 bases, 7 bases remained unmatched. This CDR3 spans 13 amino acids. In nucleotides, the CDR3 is TGCGCCACCCGGGACAGGGAAGGAGATACGCAGTATTTT. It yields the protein CATRDREGDTQYF.

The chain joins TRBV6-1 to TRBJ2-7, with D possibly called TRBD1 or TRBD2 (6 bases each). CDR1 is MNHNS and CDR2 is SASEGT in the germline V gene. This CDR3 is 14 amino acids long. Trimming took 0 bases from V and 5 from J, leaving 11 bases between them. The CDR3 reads CASSEARRGDEQYF. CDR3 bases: TGTGCCAGCAGTGAAGCGCGGAGGGGGGACGAGCAGTACTTC.

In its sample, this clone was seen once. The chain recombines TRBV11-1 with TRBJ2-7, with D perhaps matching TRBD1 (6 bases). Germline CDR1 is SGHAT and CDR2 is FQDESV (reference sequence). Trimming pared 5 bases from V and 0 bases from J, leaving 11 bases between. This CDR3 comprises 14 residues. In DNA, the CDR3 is TGTGCCAGCAGCCCGTGGGACAACTCCTACGAGCAGTACTTC. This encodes CASSPWDNSYEQYF.

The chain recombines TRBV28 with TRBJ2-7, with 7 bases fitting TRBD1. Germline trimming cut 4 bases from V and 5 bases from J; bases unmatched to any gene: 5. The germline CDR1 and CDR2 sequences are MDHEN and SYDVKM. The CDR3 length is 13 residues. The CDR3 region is CASSSQGPHEQYF. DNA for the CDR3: TGTGCCAGCAGTTCACAGGGGCCCCACGAGCAGTACTTC.

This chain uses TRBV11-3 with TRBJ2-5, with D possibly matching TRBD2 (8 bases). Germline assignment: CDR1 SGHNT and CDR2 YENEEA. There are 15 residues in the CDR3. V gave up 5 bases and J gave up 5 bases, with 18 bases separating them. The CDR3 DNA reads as TGTGCCAGCAGCCCCCGGGAGGGGGCATGGGAGACCCAGTACTTC. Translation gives CASSPREGAWETQYF.

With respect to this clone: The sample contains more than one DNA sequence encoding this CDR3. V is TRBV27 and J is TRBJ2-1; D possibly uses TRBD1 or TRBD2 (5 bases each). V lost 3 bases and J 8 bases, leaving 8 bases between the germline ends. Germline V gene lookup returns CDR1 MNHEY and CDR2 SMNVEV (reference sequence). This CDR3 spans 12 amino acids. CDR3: CASSLLGDEQFF. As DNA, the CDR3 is TGTGCCAGCAGTTTGTTGGGGGATGAGCAGTTCTTC.

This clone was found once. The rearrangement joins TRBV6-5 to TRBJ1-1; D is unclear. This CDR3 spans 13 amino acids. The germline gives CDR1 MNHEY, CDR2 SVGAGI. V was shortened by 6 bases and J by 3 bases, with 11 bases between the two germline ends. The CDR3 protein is CASSESPYTEAFF. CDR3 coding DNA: TGTGCCAGCAGCGAGTCCCCTTACACTGAAGCTTTCTTT.

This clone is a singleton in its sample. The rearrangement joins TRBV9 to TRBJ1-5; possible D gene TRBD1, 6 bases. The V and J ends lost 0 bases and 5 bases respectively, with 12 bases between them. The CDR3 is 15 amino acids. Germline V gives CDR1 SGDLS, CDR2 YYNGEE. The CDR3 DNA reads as TGTGCCAGCAGCGTAGCTCCTGGGGGCGATCAGCCCCAGCATTTT. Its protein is CASSVAPGGDQPQHF.

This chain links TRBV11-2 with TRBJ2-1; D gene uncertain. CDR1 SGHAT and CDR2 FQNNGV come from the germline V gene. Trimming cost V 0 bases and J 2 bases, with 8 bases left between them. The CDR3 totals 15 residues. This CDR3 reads CASSLDLDTYNEQFF. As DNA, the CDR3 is TGTGCCAGCAGCTTAGATCTCGACACCTACAATGAGCAGTTCTTC.